This TCR beta chain derives from a study of blood T cells in healthy people across ages. Study-level findings and limits: As naive T cell percentage varied, TCR beta diversity correlated strongly with it.

The CDR3 sequence is 11 residues long. Deletions cut 5 bases from V and 1 base from J, with 5 bases between. Germline-derived CDR1 and CDR2 are SQVTM and ANQGSEA. In the case of this clonotype: Antigen: not known.

Combining a sample-barcoded 5' primer with a J-beta primer mix, a second PCR ran for roughly 6 to 12 cycles. TCRdb re-analysed the 5' RACE reads in MiXCR, keeping a single row per CDR3 protein. This table has roughly 1,100,000 distinct CDR3 sequences, almost 25% appearing once. A further study also used this sample, focusing on T cells of mothers and their children. As that study records: Overlap ran slightly, non-significantly higher for related than unrelated mother-child pairs.

The source material was blood. The sequence came from a girl aged 2 to 10 in good health. The chain couples TRBV29-1 to TRBJ1-2; D remains ambiguous. CDR3 sequence: CSVFLNYGYTF. In nucleotides, the CDR3 is TGCAGCGTTTTTCTTAACTATGGCTACACCTTC.